This T cell receptor beta chain was documented in a study of blood T cells in healthy people across ages. The CDR3 is made up of 16 amino acids. The ends were cut back, 0 bases at V and 4 bases at J, with 15 bases in the middle. Germline-derived CDR1 and CDR2 are LGHNA and YSLEER. The table lists this clonotype with a few counts. No antigen is known for it. There were at least 5.5 micrograms of total RNA extracted from every sample. Alongside a J-beta primer mix, a sample-barcoded 5' primer served in a second PCR lasting roughly 7 to 11 cycles. Using its own MiXCR run on the 5' RACE reads, TCRdb lists one record per CDR3 protein. The repertoire includes approximately 800,000 distinct CDR3 sequences, under 40% of them detected once, and 10% to 15% sits in the top ten. Overall study results and limits: A strong correlation between TCR beta diversity and naive T cell percentage was seen.

The TCR sequence derives from a man aged 18-30 years in good health. The sample consisted of blood. The chain recombines TRBV4-3 with TRBJ1-2, with a tentative D call TRBD1 (6 bases). The CDR3 DNA reads TGCGCCAGCAGCCAAGATATCCGGACAGACCTCTATGGCTACACCTTC. As protein: CASSQDIRTDLYGYTF.